These 27 T cell receptor beta chains share one sample of origin, sequenced in a study of blood T cell repertoires in COVID-19. Profiling relied on immunoSEQ multiplex PCR, and the TCRdb table lists in-frame clones only, not all of them. Of around 160,000 clones listed, more than 70% are singletons. Sequenced input: peripheral blood. The receptors derive from a man between 60 and 75 years old with active or convalescent COVID-19.

The rearrangement links TRBV28 to TRBJ1-2; D might be TRBD1 (5 bases). Trimming cost V 3 bases and J 5 bases, with 7 bases left between them. Germline V gene data show CDR1 as MDHEN and CDR2 as SYDVKM. CDR3 length equals 12 residues. CDR3 sequence reads: CASSFRGYGYTF. CDR3 nucleotides: TGTGCCAGCAGTTTTAGGGGATATGGCTACACCTTC.

The genes are TRBV5-1 and TRBJ2-7; the D gene is possibly TRBD1 (5 bases). Germline V gives CDR1 SGHRS, CDR2 YFSETQ. CDR3 length: 15 residues. V was shortened by 2 bases and J by 2 bases, with 14 bases between the two germline ends. The CDR3 DNA follows: TGCGCCAGCAGCTTAGGGTCAGGGAACACCTACGAGCAGTACTTC. Translating it yields CASSLGSGNTYEQYF.

This chain connects TRBV2 to TRBJ1-4, with 7 positions matching TRBD1. Germline-derived CDR1 and CDR2 are SNHLY and FYNNEI. V was pared by 5 bases and J by 3 bases, with 6 bases of the junction left unmatched. This CDR3 contains 15 residues. The CDR3, as DNA: TGTGCCAGCAGTCTTCACAGGGGACCTAATGAAAAACTGTTTTTT. Amino acid sequence: CASSLHRGPNEKLFF.

The J gene is TRBJ2-3, the V gene TRBV4-2; 7 nucleotides line up with TRBD1. The CDR3 is 17 residues long. J lost 1 base, V lost 2 bases, and 9 bases had no gene match. Per the germline V gene, CDR1 is LGHNA and CDR2 is YNFKEQ. CDR3 amino acids: CASSQIRGRVGTDTQYF. The CDR3 coding sequence is TGTGCCAGCAGCCAAATAAGGGGGCGGGTGGGCACAGATACGCAGTATTTT.

In this sample, this clone turned up once. The rearrangement uses TRBV7-2 and TRBJ2-7, with 8 bases aligning to TRBD1. CDR1 is SGHTA and CDR2 is FQGNSA in the germline V gene. Trimming at V came to 4 bases and at J to 0 bases, leaving 8 bases not matched to a gene. The CDR3 has 16 amino acids. In DNA, the CDR3 is TGTGCCAGCAGCTCAAGAGAACAGGGGGGCTCCTACGAGCAGTACTTC. Encoded protein: CASSSREQGGSYEQYF.

V is TRBV7-3 and J is TRBJ2-7, with D perhaps TRBD1 (5 bases). Trimming took 5 bases from V and 4 from J, leaving 12 bases between them. The CDR3 is 13 residues long. CDR1 is SGHTA, CDR2 FQGTGA, per germline. CDR3 sequence: CASSPGPGYEQYF. CDR3 DNA: TGTGCCAGCAGCCCAGGGCCCGGGTACGAGCAGTACTTC.

This chain joins TRBV11-3 and TRBJ2-1, with 12 nucleotides matching TRBD2. Germline V gives CDR1 SGHNT, CDR2 YENEEA. This CDR3 spans 15 amino acids. Unmatched junction bases numbered 4, after V lost 3 bases and J lost 7 bases. The CDR3 region is CASSFASGRGNEQFF. In DNA form, the CDR3 reads TGTGCCAGCAGCTTCGCTAGCGGGAGGGGGAATGAGCAGTTCTTC.

The CDR3 bases are TGTGCCAGCAGACTGGACAGGGCCTTATCCTATGGCTACACCTTC. Protein product: CASRLDRALSYGYTF. The chain couples TRBV28 to TRBJ1-2; 8 positions agree with TRBD1. Germline CDR1 and CDR2: MDHEN and SYDVKM. With V trimmed by 6 bases and J by 4 bases, 10 bases remained unmatched. The length of the CDR3 is 15 residues.

The chain employs TRBV21-1 and TRBJ2-1; the table assigns TRBD2, which was not confirmed against the DNA. TRBV21-1 has pseudogene status. This CDR3 contains 19 residues. The CDR3 here is CASSNPAVGGPSSYNEQFF. CDR3 nucleotide sequence: TGTGCCAGCAGCAACCCGGCCGTCGGCGGCCCTAGCTCCTACAATGAGCAGTTCTTC.

The chain combines TRBV21-1 with TRBJ2-1; TRBD1 was called by the table and not checked on the DNA. TRBV21-1 is noted as a pseudogene. The CDR3 totals 16 residues. The CDR3, as DNA: TGTGCCAGCAGCAAATACCAACAGGGTACCTACAATGAGCAGTTCTTC. Translated: CASSKYQQGTYNEQFF.

The V and J genes are TRBV7-9 and TRBJ2-3; the D is unclear. The CDR3 length is 13 residues. Trimming took 2 bases from V and 4 from J, leaving 7 bases between them. Germline V gene data show CDR1 as SEHNR and CDR2 as FQNEAQ (reference sequence). CDR3 loop: CASSLLGADTQYF. The DNA of the CDR3 is TGTGCCAGCAGCTTACTTGGAGCAGATACGCAGTATTTT. The full variable domain, rest sourced from reference TRBV7-9 and TRBJ2-3, is DTGVSQNPRHKITKRGQNVTFRCDPISEHNRLYWYRQTLGQGPEFLTYFQNEAQLEKSRLLSDRFSAERPKGSFSTLEIQRTEQGDSAMYLCASSLLGADTQYFGPGTRLTVL.

V usage is TRBV30 and J usage is TRBJ1-1; no firm D call. This CDR3 is 14 amino acids long. Deletions cut 1 base from V and 1 base from J, with 10 bases between. CDR1 is GTSNPN, CDR2 SVGIG, per germline (reference sequence). The CDR3 region is CAWSDWAGNTEAFF. CDR3 DNA sequence: TGTGCCTGGAGTGATTGGGCCGGGAACACTGAAGCTTTCTTT.

The V gene is TRBV27, the J gene TRBJ1-5, with D tentatively TRBD1 (6 bases). The CDR3 is 15 residues long. V was shortened by 2 bases and J by 5 bases, with 13 bases between the two germline ends. Looked up from germline, CDR1 is MNHEY and CDR2 is SMNVEV (reference sequence). CDR3 region: CASSLGGQTDQPQHF. Here the CDR3 DNA reads TGTGCCAGCAGTTTAGGAGGACAGACCGATCAGCCCCAGCATTTT.

As to this clone: The same CDR3 is also encoded by other DNA sequences in this sample. The chain couples TRBV29-1 to TRBJ2-7; D may be TRBD1 (5 bases). Trimming removed 6 bases from V and 2 bases from J, with 8 bases in between. Germline-derived CDR1 and CDR2 are SQVTM and ANQGSEA. This CDR3 is 11 amino acids long. The CDR3 here is CSVEQAYEQYF. CDR3 in DNA: TGCAGCGTAGAACAGGCCTACGAGCAGTACTTC.

The chain links TRBV5-1 to TRBJ1-3, with TRBD1 matching 8 bases. Germline V gene sequence: CDR1 SGHRS, CDR2 YFSETQ. V was pared by 7 bases and J by 0 bases, with 3 bases of the junction left unmatched. CDR3 length: 14 residues. The CDR3 reads CASCTGGSGNTIYF. The CDR3 DNA is TGCGCCAGCTGTACAGGGGGCTCTGGAAACACCATATATTTT.

This clone occurred once. This rearrangement joins TRBV4-1 to TRBJ1-1, with D unresolved. There are 11 residues in the CDR3. Germline V gene data show CDR1 as MGHRA and CDR2 as YSYEKL. Trimming shortened V by 6 bases and J by 8 bases, and 10 bases separated the two germline ends. The CDR3 region is CASRFGGEAFF. The CDR3 DNA is TGCGCCAGCAGATTCGGCGGGGAAGCTTTCTTT.

This sequence joins TRBV20-1 and TRBJ2-1, with 7 bases identical to TRBD1. Germline V gene lookup returns CDR1 DFQATT and CDR2 SNEGSKA (reference sequence). With V trimmed by 3 bases and J by 5 bases, 7 bases remained unmatched. This CDR3 contains 14 residues. The CDR3 loop reads CSASLGQINNEQFF. CDR3 sequence (DNA): TGCAGTGCTAGTCTGGGACAGATAAACAATGAGCAGTTCTTC.

Here the CDR3 reads CASSQPGSSYNEQFF. The CDR3 DNA reads as TGTGCCAGCAGCCAACCCGGGAGTTCCTACAATGAGCAGTTCTTC. This chain joins TRBV14 and TRBJ2-1; D might be TRBD2 (6 bases). Trimming pared 2 bases from V and 1 base from J, leaving 9 bases between. The germline V gene has CDR1 SGHDN and CDR2 FVKESK. The CDR3 length is 15 residues. Full variable domain (outside the CDR3, taken from reference TRBV14 and TRBJ2-1): EAGVTQFPSHSVIEKGQTVTLRCDPISGHDNLYWYRRVMGKEIKFLLHFVKESKQDESGMPNNRFLAERTGGTYSTLKVQPAELEDSGVYFCASSQPGSSYNEQFFGPGTRLTVL.

This clone was found a few times. The chain carries TRBV4-1 and TRBJ2-7, with TRBD2 matching over 11 bases. There are 15 residues in the CDR3. With V trimmed by 5 bases and J by 4 bases, 7 bases remained unmatched. From germline, CDR1 is MGHRA and CDR2 YSYEKL. As DNA, the CDR3 is TGCGCCAGCAGCAAACTAGCGGGAGCATCTTACGAGCAGTACTTC. The encoded protein is CASSKLAGASYEQYF.

J is TRBJ1-5 and V is TRBV28; 8 bases fit TRBD1. The length of the CDR3 is 15 residues. The V gene's germline CDR1 is MDHEN and CDR2 SYDVKM. V shed 2 bases and J 5 bases; nucleotides not matched to a gene: 5. CDR3: CASSLRSGGHQPQHF. The CDR3, as DNA: TGTGCCAGCAGTTTAAGGTCAGGGGGCCATCAGCCCCAGCATTTT.

The rearrangement links TRBV7-9 to TRBJ2-7; D is unresolved. CDR1 is SEHNR, CDR2 FQNEAQ, per germline (reference sequence). V lost 3 bases, J lost 4 bases, and 13 bases lay in between. The CDR3 contains 14 residues. The CDR3 DNA sequence: TGTGCCAGCAGCTTTTCGATCCCCGGGTACGAGCAGTACTTC. Translated, it gives CASSFSIPGYEQYF. Filled out from reference TRBV7-9 and TRBJ2-7, the complete variable domain reads DTGVSQNPRHKITKRGQNVTFRCDPISEHNRLYWYRQTLGQGPEFLTYFQNEAQLEKSRLLSDRFSAERPKGSFSTLEIQRTEQGDSAMYLCASSFSIPGYEQYFGPGTRLTVT.

This clone was picked up a small number of times. The chain carries TRBV2 and TRBJ2-5; TRBD2 might be the D (5 bases). This CDR3 is built from 12 residues. V lost 3 bases and J 11 bases, leaving 13 bases between the germline ends. Germline CDR1 SNHLY, CDR2 FYNNEI. In DNA form, the CDR3 reads TGTGCCAGCAGTGACGATGGAGGTGGACAGTACTTC. Its protein product is CASSDDGGGQYF.

This chain uses TRBV5-1 with TRBJ2-3, with D uncertain. CDR1 and CDR2 from the germline V gene are SGHRS and YFSETQ. The CDR3 spans 14 residues. Trimming left V 4 bases short and J 1 base short, with 10 bases between. DNA for the CDR3: TGCGCCAGCAGCCTGACATGGGGCACAGATACGCAGTATTTT. It is translated as CASSLTWGTDTQYF.

This rearrangement joins TRBV4-2 to TRBJ2-4; D is perhaps TRBD2 (5 bases). V lost 1 base to trimming and J lost 11 bases, with 15 bases between them. CDR3 length equals 14 residues. Germline-derived CDR1 and CDR2 are LGHNA and YNFKEQ. The CDR3 region is CASSQVREAGVQYF. CDR3 DNA sequence: TGTGCCAGCAGCCAAGTAAGAGAGGCCGGGGTTCAGTACTTC.

The J gene is TRBJ1-5, the V gene TRBV28, with 10 bases aligning to TRBD1. V gave up 5 bases and J gave up 3 bases; unmatched junction bases: 7. CDR1 is MDHEN and CDR2 is SYDVKM in the germline V gene. The CDR3 is 16 residues long. The CDR3 DNA is TGTGCCAGCAGTCCCTCGGGACAGGGGTTCAATCAGCCCCAGCATTTT. Its protein product is CASSPSGQGFNQPQHF.

This clone was seen a few times. This sequence joins TRBV27 and TRBJ2-7; 12 nucleotides align to TRBD2. There are 15 residues in the CDR3. Trimming took 5 bases from V and 1 from J; bases not matched to a gene: 3. Germline CDR1 and CDR2: MNHEY and SMNVEV (reference sequence). CDR3 in amino acids: CASSPLAGGSYEQYF. The CDR3 coding sequence is TGTGCCAGCAGTCCCCTAGCGGGAGGGTCCTACGAGCAGTACTTC.

CDR3 residues: CASRLSGSGGEQFF. The CDR3 DNA is TGTGCCAGCAGGCTTAGCGGGAGTGGGGGTGAGCAGTTCTTC. The gene calls are TRBV28 and TRBJ2-1; 9 nucleotides match TRBD2. V was clipped by 6 bases and J by 9 bases; unmatched bases: 9. Germline CDR1 and CDR2: MDHEN and SYDVKM. The CDR3 is 14 amino acids.